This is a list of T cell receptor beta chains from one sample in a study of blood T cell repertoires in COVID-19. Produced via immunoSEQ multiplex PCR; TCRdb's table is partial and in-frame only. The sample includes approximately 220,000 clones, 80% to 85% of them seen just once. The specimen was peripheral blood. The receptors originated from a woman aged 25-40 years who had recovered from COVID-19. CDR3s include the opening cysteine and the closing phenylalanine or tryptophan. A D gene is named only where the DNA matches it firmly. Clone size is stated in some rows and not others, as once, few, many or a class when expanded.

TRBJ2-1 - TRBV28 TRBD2 CASSLLLTSGGNNEQFF TGTGCCAGCAGTTTACTTTTGACTAGCGGGGGGAACAATGAGCAGTTCTTC
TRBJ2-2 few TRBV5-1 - CASSLRQGDTGELFF TGCGCCAGCAGCTTGCGGCAGGGCGACACCGGGGAGCTGTTTTTT
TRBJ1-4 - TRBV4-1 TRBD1 CASRSGQGGTNEKLFF TGCGCCAGCAGATCCGGACAGGGGGGAACTAATGAAAAACTGTTTTTT
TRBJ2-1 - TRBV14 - CASSQVAGPYNEQFF TGTGCCAGCAGCCAAGTTGCGGGCCCCTACAATGAGCAGTTCTTC
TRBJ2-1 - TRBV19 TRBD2 CASSASGRSEQFF TGTGCCAGTTCGGCTAGCGGGAGGAGTGAGCAGTTCTTC
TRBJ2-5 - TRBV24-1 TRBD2 CATSTAGGEETQYF TGTGCCACCAGCACAGCGGGAGGGGAAGAGACCCAGTACTTC
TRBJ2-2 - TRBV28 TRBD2 CASTPSSGRGSTGELFF TGTGCCAGCACCCCTTCAAGCGGGAGGGGAAGCACCGGGGAGCTGTTTTTT
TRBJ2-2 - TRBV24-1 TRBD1 CATSGGTGAGELFF TGTGCCACCAGTGGGGGGACAGGGGCCGGGGAGCTGTTTTTT
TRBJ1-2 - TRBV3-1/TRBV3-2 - CASSQFRVGGYTF TGTGCCAGCAGCCAATTCAGGGTAGGAGGCTACACCTTC
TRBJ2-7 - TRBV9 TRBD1 CASSVSTGKSYEQYF TGTGCCAGCAGCGTATCGACAGGGAAAAGCTACGAGCAGTACTTC
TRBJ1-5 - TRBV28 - CASSEPPYNQPQHF TGTGCCAGCAGTGAACCCCCCTACAATCAGCCCCAGCATTTT
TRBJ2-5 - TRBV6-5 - CASSRTAAETQYF TGTGCCAGCAGCCGGACAGCCGCGGAGACCCAGTACTTC
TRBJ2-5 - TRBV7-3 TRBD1 CASSQDRGTQETQYF TGTGCCAGCAGCCAAGACAGGGGTACCCAAGAGACCCAGTACTTC
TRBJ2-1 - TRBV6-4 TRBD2 CASSGGSYNEQFF TGTGCCAGCAGTGGCGGGAGTTACAATGAGCAGTTCTTC
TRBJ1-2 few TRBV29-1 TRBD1 CSVARDRVYGYTF TGCAGCGTTGCTCGGGACAGGGTCTATGGCTACACCTTC
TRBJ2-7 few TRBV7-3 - CASSQKAGNEQYF TGTGCCAGCAGCCAAAAGGCGGGGAACGAGCAGTACTTC
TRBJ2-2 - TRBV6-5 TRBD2 CASRSSGSIEGELFF TGTGCCAGCCGTAGTAGCGGGAGTATTGAAGGGGAGCTGTTTTTT
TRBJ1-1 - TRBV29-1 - CSAPLFTEAFF TGCAGCGCCCCCTTGTTCACTGAAGCTTTCTTT
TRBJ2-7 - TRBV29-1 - CSVEDRTEQAYEQYF TGCAGCGTTGAAGATCGCACCGAACAAGCCTACGAGCAGTACTTC
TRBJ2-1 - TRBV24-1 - CATSDSLGQEHYNEQFF TGTGCCACCAGTGATTCGTTGGGGCAGGAGCACTACAATGAGCAGTTCTTC
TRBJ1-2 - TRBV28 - CASSRGGYGYTF TGTGCCAGCAGTCGAGGGGGCTATGGCTACACCTTC
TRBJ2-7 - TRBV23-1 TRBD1 CASSQSGTDTYEQYF TGCGCCAGCAGTCAATCTGGGACAGATACCTACGAGCAGTACTTC
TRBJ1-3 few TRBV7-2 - CASSPQGSSSGNTIYF TGTGCCAGCAGTCCACAGGGTTCATCCTCTGGAAACACCATATATTTT
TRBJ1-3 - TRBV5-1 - CASSTDKSHTIYF TGCGCCAGCAGCACTGACAAATCGCACACCATATATTTT
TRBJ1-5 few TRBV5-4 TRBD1 CASSLPGGGNQPQHF TGTGCCAGCAGCTTGCCAGGGGGAGGTAATCAGCCCCAGCATTTT
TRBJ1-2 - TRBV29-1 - CSASRQNYGYTF TGCAGCGCCTCCCGACAGAACTATGGCTACACCTTC
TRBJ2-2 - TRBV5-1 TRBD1 CASSTGQGGTGELFF TGCGCCAGCAGCACGGGACAGGGTGGCACCGGGGAGCTGTTTTTT
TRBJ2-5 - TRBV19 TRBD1 CASSRGQQETQYF TGTGCCAGTAGTAGGGGACAGCAAGAGACCCAGTACTTC
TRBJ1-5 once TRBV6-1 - CASSVVQVGGNQPQHF TGTGCCAGCAGTGTCGTCCAGGTAGGCGGCAATCAGCCCCAGCATTTT
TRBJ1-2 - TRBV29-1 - CSVRTANYGYTF TGCAGCGTCCGGACAGCTAACTATGGCTACACCTTC
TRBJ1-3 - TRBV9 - CASSDPVGAGAFSGNTIYF TGTGCCAGCAGCGACCCAGTAGGAGCAGGGGCCTTCTCTGGAAACACCATATATTTT
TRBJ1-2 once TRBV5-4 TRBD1 CASSGDRGRNRNYGYTF TGTGCCAGCAGCGGTGACAGGGGGCGCAATCGGAACTATGGCTACACCTTC
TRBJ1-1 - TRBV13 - CASEILVSPNTEAFF TGTGCCAGCGAGATACTAGTAAGCCCCAACACTGAAGCTTTCTTT
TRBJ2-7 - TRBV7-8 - CASSLGAGQPTYEQYF TGTGCCAGCAGCTTAGGGGCGGGACAGCCGACCTACGAGCAGTACTTC
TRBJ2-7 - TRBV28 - CASSSAGPHYEQYF TGTGCCAGCAGTTCCGCGGGGCCCCACTACGAGCAGTACTTC
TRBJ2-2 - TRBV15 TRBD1 CATSNSFRDRGDGELFF TGTGCCACCAGCAATTCGTTTAGGGACAGGGGTGACGGGGAGCTGTTTTTT
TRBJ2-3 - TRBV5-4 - CASSFPPDTQYF TGTGCCAGCAGCTTTCCTCCAGATACGCAGTATTTT
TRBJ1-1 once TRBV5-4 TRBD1 CASSLLGQGTAEAFF TGTGCCAGCAGCCTGCTGGGACAGGGTACCGCTGAAGCTTTCTTT
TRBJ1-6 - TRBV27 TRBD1 CASSLGQGYRSPLHF TGTGCCAGCAGTTTGGGACAGGGGTATCGATCACCCCTCCACTTT
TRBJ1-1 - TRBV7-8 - CASSLGRLNTEAFF TGTGCCAGCAGCTTAGGAAGACTAAACACTGAAGCTTTCTTT
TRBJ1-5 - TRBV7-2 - CASSLVSDQPQHF TGTGCCAGCAGCTTAGTATCAGATCAGCCCCAGCATTTT
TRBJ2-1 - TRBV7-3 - CASSLSAVPLNEQFF TGTGCCAGCAGCTTAAGTGCAGTCCCGCTCAATGAGCAGTTCTTC
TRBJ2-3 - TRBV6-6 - CASSPRVGAWGTDTQYF TGTGCCAGCAGTCCTCGAGTGGGAGCTTGGGGCACAGATACGCAGTATTTT
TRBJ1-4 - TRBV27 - CASSFTNYEKLFF TGTGCCAGCAGTTTCACTAACTATGAAAAACTGTTTTTT
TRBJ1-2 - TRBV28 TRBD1 CASSPRTGLYGYTF TGTGCCAGCAGTCCTCGGACAGGGCTCTATGGCTACACCTTC